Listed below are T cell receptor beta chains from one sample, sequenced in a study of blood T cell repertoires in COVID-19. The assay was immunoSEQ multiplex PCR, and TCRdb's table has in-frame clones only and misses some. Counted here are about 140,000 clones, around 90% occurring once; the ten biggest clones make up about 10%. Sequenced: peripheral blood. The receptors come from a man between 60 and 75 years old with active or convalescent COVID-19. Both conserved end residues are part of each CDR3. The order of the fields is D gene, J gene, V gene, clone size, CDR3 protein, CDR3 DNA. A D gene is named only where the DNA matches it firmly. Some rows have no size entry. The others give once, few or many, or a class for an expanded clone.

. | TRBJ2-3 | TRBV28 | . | CASSLFQGGDTQYF | TGTGCCAGCAGTTTATTTCAGGGGGGAGATACGCAGTATTTT
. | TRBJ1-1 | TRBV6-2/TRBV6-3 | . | CASSYMNTEAFF | TGTGCCAGCAGTTATATGAACACTGAAGCTTTCTTT
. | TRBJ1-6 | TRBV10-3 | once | CAISRDTVNSPLHF | TGTGCCATCAGTCGGGACACGGTTAATTCACCCCTCCACTTT
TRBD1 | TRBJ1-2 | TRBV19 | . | CASSFQDRLGYGYTF | TGTGCCAGTAGTTTTCAGGACAGGCTCGGCTATGGCTACACCTTC
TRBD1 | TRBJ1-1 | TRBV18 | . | CASSPGDRPNTEAFF | TGTGCCAGCTCACCTGGGGACAGACCTAACACTGAAGCTTTCTTT
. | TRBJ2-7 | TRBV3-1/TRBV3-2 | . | CASSQSPWRDDSYEQYF | TGTGCCAGCAGCCAAAGTCCCTGGCGGGATGACTCCTACGAGCAGTACTTC
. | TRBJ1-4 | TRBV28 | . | CASSPRGGTNEKLFF | TGTGCCAGCAGTCCCAGGGGAGGGACTAATGAAAAACTGTTTTTT
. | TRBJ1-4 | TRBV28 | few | CASSLRGISDEKLFF | TGTGCCAGCAGTTTACGAGGGATATCGGATGAAAAACTGTTTTTT
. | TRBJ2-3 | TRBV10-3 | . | CAIKGPGVGTDTQYF | TGTGCCATCAAGGGCCCGGGAGTGGGCACAGATACGCAGTATTTT
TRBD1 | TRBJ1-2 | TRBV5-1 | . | CASRRTGGLGYTF | TGCGCCAGCAGGAGGACAGGGGGTCTTGGCTACACCTTC
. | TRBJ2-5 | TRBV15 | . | CATSRDQVGGKTQYF | TGTGCCACCAGCAGAGATCAAGTAGGGGGAAAGACCCAGTACTTC
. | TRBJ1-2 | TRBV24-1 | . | CATSGMGGDRAGYTF | TGTGCCACCAGTGGAATGGGTGGAGACAGAGCAGGCTACACCTTC
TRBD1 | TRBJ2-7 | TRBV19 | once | CASSIAGDSSYEQYF | TGTGCCAGTAGTATTGCAGGGGACAGTTCCTACGAGCAGTACTTC
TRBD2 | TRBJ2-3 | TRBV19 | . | CASSILAGTDTQYF | TGTGCCAGTAGTATACTAGCGGGCACAGATACGCAGTATTTT
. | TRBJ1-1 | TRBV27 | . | CASRKQTKTTEAFF | TGTGCCAGCAGAAAACAGACTAAAACCACTGAAGCTTTCTTT
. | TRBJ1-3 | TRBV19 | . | CASRSGASGNTIYF | TGTGCCAGTAGATCAGGGGCCTCCGGAAACACCATATATTTT
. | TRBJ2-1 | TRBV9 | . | CASSSQVGGYNEQFF | TGTGCCAGCAGCTCCCAGGTGGGGGGTTACAATGAGCAGTTCTTC
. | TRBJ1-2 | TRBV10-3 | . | CAISPTWGTAGYGYTF | TGTGCCATCAGTCCAACGTGGGGCACCGCTGGCTATGGCTACACCTTC
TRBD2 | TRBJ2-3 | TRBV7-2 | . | CASSGTSGFTDTQYF | TGTGCCAGCAGCGGGACTAGCGGGTTCACAGATACGCAGTATTTT
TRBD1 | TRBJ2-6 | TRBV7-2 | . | CASSLVTGLATGANVLTF | TGTGCCAGCAGCTTAGTGACAGGGTTAGCTACTGGGGCCAACGTCCTGACTTTC
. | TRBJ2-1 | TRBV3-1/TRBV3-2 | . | CASSQGGRSYNEQFF | TGTGCCAGCAGCCAAGGGGGCCGCTCCTACAATGAGCAGTTCTTC
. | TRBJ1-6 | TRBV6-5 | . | CASSRTGLYNSPLHF | TGTGCCAGCAGTCGAACAGGGCTCTATAATTCACCCCTCCACTTT
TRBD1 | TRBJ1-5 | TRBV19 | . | CASSPRGTDVPQHF | TGTGCCAGTAGTCCCCGGGGGACAGATGTGCCCCAGCATTTT
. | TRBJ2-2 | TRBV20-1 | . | CSARGYGELFF | TGCAGTGCTAGAGGCTACGGGGAGCTGTTTTTT
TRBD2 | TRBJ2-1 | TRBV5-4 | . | CASSLEREDEQFF | TGTGCCAGCAGCTTGGAGCGGGAGGATGAGCAGTTCTTC